The 21 T cell receptor beta chains in this list originate from one sample, sequenced in a study of T cell responses to AZD1222 COVID-19 vaccine. This table comes from immunoSEQ multiplex PCR, and its TCRdb copy is limited to in-frame clones, with some not included. This sample has fewer than 110,000 clones, with around 87% found just once. The starting material was peripheral blood, obtained 28 days after the second AZD1222 dose. The receptors stem from an adult who received the AZD1222 COVID-19 vaccine.

The sample holds one count of this clone. The gene calls are TRBV9 and TRBJ2-1; no reliable D call. The V gene lost 0 bases and the J gene lost 0 bases, with 10 bases spanning the gap. The length of the CDR3 is 16 residues. The germline V gene encodes CDR1 SGDLS and CDR2 YYNGEE. CDR3 residues: CASSVARHYSYNEQFF. The CDR3 DNA reads TGTGCCAGCAGCGTAGCGCGTCACTACTCCTACAATGAGCAGTTCTTC.

The V call is TRBV30, the J call TRBJ1-2, with D tentatively TRBD1 (6 bases). This CDR3 has 13 amino acids. Germline V gene sequence: CDR1 GTSNPN, CDR2 SVGIG (reference sequence). Trimming removed 0 bases at V and 7 bases at J, with 12 bases between. The CDR3 loop is CAWSVRGAGGYTF. DNA for the CDR3: TGTGCCTGGAGTGTACGGGGGGCGGGTGGCTACACCTTC.

The J gene is TRBJ2-3, the V gene TRBV7-3, with TRBD2 identical over 8 bases. Trimming took 4 bases from V and 2 from J; bases not matched to a gene: 8. The V gene's germline CDR1 is SGHTA and CDR2 FQGTGA. This CDR3 has 16 amino acids. The CDR3 DNA sequence: TGTGCCAGCAGCTCGCAAGCGGGAGTGGCCACAGATACGCAGTATTTT. This sequence encodes CASSSQAGVATDTQYF.

This sequence joins TRBV6-1 and TRBJ1-5; D call uncertain. Germline CDR1 MNHNS, CDR2 SASEGT. The CDR3 loop spans 15 amino acids. The V end was cut by 3 bases, the J end by 2 bases, with 11 bases between. The CDR3 sequence is CASSDIVIGNQPQHF. The DNA of the CDR3 is TGTGCCAGCAGTGACATTGTTATCGGCAATCAGCCCCAGCATTTT.

The gene calls are TRBV9 and TRBJ2-3; weak D call: TRBD1 (7 bases). V gave up 0 bases and J gave up 5 bases, with 10 bases separating them. The germline V gene has CDR1 SGDLS and CDR2 YYNGEE. The CDR3 consists of 14 residues. The CDR3 coding sequence is TGTGCCAGCAGCGTAGGCCAGGGGGGAGATACGCAGTATTTT. Translated, it gives CASSVGQGGDTQYF.

CDR3 protein: CASSSRSGTGATEQYF. The DNA for the CDR3 is TGTGCCAGCAGCTCCCGGTCCGGGACAGGGGCAACCGAGCAGTACTTC. The V call is TRBV3-1 (or the pseudogene TRBV3-2), the J call TRBJ2-7; 10 nucleotides match TRBD1. The ends lost 5 bases at V and 6 bases at J; junction bases unmatched: 13. This CDR3 has 16 residues. Germline CDR1 reads LGHDT; CDR2 reads YNNKEL (reference sequence).

This clone occurred once. This chain uses TRBV7-2 with TRBJ2-1, with D possibly being TRBD1 (5 bases). Trimming took off 1 base at V and 9 bases at J, with 16 bases between the two ends. The CDR3 totals 15 residues. Germline V gene data show CDR1 as SGHTA and CDR2 as FQGNSA. This CDR3 is CASSLGPGSLGEQFF. The CDR3 DNA is TGTGCCAGCAGCTTAGGGCCAGGGTCTCTTGGTGAGCAGTTCTTC.

The rearrangement links TRBV5-1 to TRBJ2-3; 7 nucleotides agree with TRBD1. This CDR3 has 15 residues. Germline V gene lookup returns CDR1 SGHRS and CDR2 YFSETQ. J gave up 3 bases and V 7 bases, and 11 bases lay outside the gene matches. This CDR3 is CASQRTGVYTDTQYF. CDR3 coding DNA: TGCGCCAGCCAACGGACAGGAGTATATACAGATACGCAGTATTTT.

V usage is TRBV7-2 and J usage is TRBJ2-1; D not resolved. V lost 5 bases and J lost 8, with 7 bases in between. Germline values: CDR1 SGHTA, CDR2 FQGNSA. CDR3 length: 11 amino acids. The CDR3 bases are TGTGCCAGCAGCCAGACCCATGAGCAGTTCTTC. Protein product: CASSQTHEQFF. The full variable domain, its missing parts supplied by reference TRBV7-2 and TRBJ2-1, is GAGVSQSPSNKVTEKGKDVELRCDPISGHTALYWYRQSLGQGLEFLIYFQGNSAPDKSGLPSDRFSAERTGGSVSTLTIQRTQQEDSAVYLCASSQTHEQFFGPGTRLTVL.

The chain combines TRBV5-1 with TRBJ2-3, with D perhaps matching TRBD1 or TRBD2 (5 bases each). There are 15 residues in the CDR3. The germline V gene encodes CDR1 SGHRS and CDR2 YFSETQ. V gave up 6 bases and J gave up 4 bases, with 18 bases separating them. In DNA form, the CDR3 reads TGCGCCAGCAACCGGGGCCCAGACGAGGCAGATACGCAGTATTTT. Its translation is CASNRGPDEADTQYF.

The gene calls are TRBV11-3 and TRBJ2-1, with 12 bases aligning to TRBD2. V lost 5 bases to trimming and J lost 5 bases; unmatched junction nucleotides: 10. CDR3 length: 17 residues. The germline gives CDR1 SGHNT, CDR2 YENEEA. CDR3: CASSREGRLAGDNEQFF. The DNA of the CDR3 is TGTGCCAGCAGCCGCGAGGGTAGACTAGCGGGAGACAATGAGCAGTTCTTC.

CDR3 residues: CASSGLRGRQETQYF. The CDR3 DNA reads as TGTGCCAGTAGTGGGTTAAGGGGGCGACAAGAGACCCAGTACTTC. V usage is TRBV19 and J usage is TRBJ2-5; the match to TRBD1 covers 7 bases. With V trimmed by 5 bases and J by 2 bases, 8 bases remained unmatched. There are 15 residues in the CDR3. Germline V gives CDR1 LNHDA, CDR2 SQIVND (reference sequence). The variable domain in full, with the rest retrieved from reference TRBV19 and TRBJ2-5, is DGGITQSPKYLFRKEGQNVTLSCEQNLNHDAMYWYRQDPGQGLRLIYYSQIVNDFQKGDIAEGYSVSREKKESFPLTVTSAQKNPTAFYLCASSGLRGRQETQYFGPGTRLLVL.

This clone was recorded only once. V usage is TRBV11-3 and J usage is TRBJ2-7, with D possibly matching TRBD1 (5 bases). CDR3 length: 14 residues. The germline V gene has CDR1 SGHNT and CDR2 YENEEA. In DNA, the CDR3 is TGTCCGCCAGCTCGACTGGGGCCTAGCTACGAGCAGTACTTC. It is translated as CPPARLGPSYEQYF. Full variable domain (missing parts from reference TRBV11-3 and TRBJ2-7): EAGVVQSPRYKIIEKKQPVAFWCNPISGHNTLYWYLQNLGQGPELLIRYENEEAVDDSQLPKDRFSAERLKGVDSTLKIQPAELGDSAVYLCPPARLGPSYEQYFGPGTRLTVT.

The chain is built from TRBV7-8 and TRBJ1-5; the D gene is possibly TRBD1 (5 bases). V was shortened by 5 bases and J by 2 bases, with 16 bases between the two germline ends. The CDR3 is made up of 16 amino acids. Germline V gene data show CDR1 as SGHVS and CDR2 as FQNEAQ. The CDR3 nucleotides are TGTGCCAGCAGCCCAGGGCGCGGGGCTCGCAATCAGCCCCAGCATTTT. Its translation is CASSPGRGARNQPQHF.

V gene TRBV21-1 combines with J gene TRBJ1-3. TRBV21-1 is a documented pseudogene. The CDR3 is made up of 19 amino acids. The CDR3 protein is CASSKVGRPVRSSGNTIYF. CDR3 bases: TGTGCCAGCAGCAAAGTTGGACGCCCAGTTCGTAGCTCTGGAAACACCATATATTTT.

J is TRBJ2-3 and V is TRBV12-3 or TRBV12-4, with no clear D. V dropped 6 bases and J dropped 2 bases, with 9 bases sitting between them. The CDR3 is made up of 13 amino acids. In DNA form, the CDR3 reads TGTGCCAGCAGCCTTATGCACACAGATACGCAGTATTTT. Its translation is CASSLMHTDTQYF.

The J gene is TRBJ2-3, the V gene TRBV9, with D unresolved. The CDR3 has 16 residues. Trimming stripped 4 bases from V and 3 bases from J, with 18 bases between. Germline V gives CDR1 SGDLS, CDR2 YYNGEE. CDR3 sequence: CASSLRPLLGTDTQYF. In DNA form, the CDR3 reads TGTGCCAGCAGCCTCCGCCCGCTCCTCGGGACAGATACGCAGTATTTT.

The chain combines TRBV5-5 with TRBJ2-7; 7 bases map to TRBD1. The CDR3 runs to 16 residues. Per germline, CDR1 SGHKS and CDR2 YYEKEE (reference sequence). Trimming took 3 bases from V and 0 from J; bases not matched to a gene: 9. The CDR3 DNA follows: TGTGCCAGCAGCTGGGCTGTGGCAGGGGGCTCCTACGAGCAGTACTTC. Residues: CASSWAVAGGSYEQYF.

The chain combines TRBV29-1 with TRBJ1-1; D is undetermined. This CDR3 contains 13 residues. Looked up from germline, CDR1 is SQVTM and CDR2 is ANQGSEA. Trimming removed 2 bases at V and 4 bases at J, with 11 bases between. The CDR3 here is CSVERAIGTEAFF. As DNA, the CDR3 is TGCAGCGTTGAACGGGCTATAGGCACTGAAGCTTTCTTT. The variable domain in full, completed from reference TRBV29-1 and TRBJ1-1, reads SAVISQKPSRDICQRGTSLTIQCQVDSQVTMMFWYRQQPGQSLTLIATANQGSEATYESGFVIDKFPISRPNLTFSTLTVSNMSPEDSSIYLCSVERAIGTEAFFGQGTRLTVV.

The chain links TRBV19 to TRBJ2-1; D gene ambiguous. This CDR3 has 17 amino acids. Germline assignment: CDR1 LNHDA and CDR2 SQIVND (reference sequence). V lost 3 bases and J 1 base, leaving 16 bases between the germline ends. The DNA for the CDR3 is TGTGCCAGTAGTATCCTGGCGATAACTGCATCCTACAATGAGCAGTTCTTC. Translation gives CASSILAITASYNEQFF.

The rearrangement uses TRBV6-6 and TRBJ1-2; a possible D gene is TRBD1 (6 bases). Trimming removed 5 bases from V and 1 base from J, with 8 bases in between. Germline V gene lookup returns CDR1 MNHNY and CDR2 SVGAGI (reference sequence). This CDR3 is built from 13 residues. As DNA, the CDR3 is TGTGCCAGCAGTCCAGGGGTTAACTATGGCTACACCTTC. Its translation: CASSPGVNYGYTF.